The 26 T cell receptor beta chains in this list originate from one sample, sequenced in a study of blood T cell repertoires in COVID-19. Produced via immunoSEQ multiplex PCR; TCRdb's table is partial and in-frame only. The table records 25,000 to 35,000 clones, 83% of them present only once. Sequences were obtained from peripheral blood. These receptors came from a man between 65 and 85 years old with active COVID-19.

V is TRBV11-3 and J is TRBJ1-4; D remains ambiguous. The CDR3 is made up of 16 amino acids. Germline V gene data show CDR1 as SGHNT and CDR2 as YENEEA. V lost 5 bases and J 7 bases, leaving 20 bases between the germline ends. The chain's CDR3 is CASSLLGAGFFEKLFF. The CDR3 DNA sequence: TGTGCCAGCAGCCTCCTAGGCGCCGGGTTCTTTGAAAAACTGTTTTTT.

The chain recombines TRBV2 with TRBJ2-7; 10 bases match TRBD2. This CDR3 is 15 amino acids long. Germline assignment: CDR1 SNHLY and CDR2 FYNNEI. V lost 3 bases to trimming and J lost 2 bases; unmatched junction nucleotides: 4. CDR3 sequence (DNA): TGTGCCAGCAGTGACATAGCGGGGGGCCCCTACGAGCAGTACTTC. This translates into CASSDIAGGPYEQYF.

This clone was seen only once. The rearrangement uses TRBV5-1 and TRBJ2-3; 8 bases agree with TRBD1. The CDR3 runs to 14 residues. V trimming: 4 bases; J trimming: 5 bases; junction bases outside the gene matches: 6. Germline assignment: CDR1 SGHRS and CDR2 YFSETQ. Here the CDR3 reads CASSPQGAEDTQYF. CDR3 nucleotides: TGCGCCAGCAGCCCTCAGGGGGCGGAAGATACGCAGTATTTT.

The chain joins TRBV27 to TRBJ2-3, with 10 nucleotides matching TRBD1. The germline CDR1 and CDR2 sequences are MNHEY and SMNVEV (reference sequence). V lost 1 base, J lost 1 base, and 5 bases stayed unmatched. The CDR3 runs to 17 residues. CDR3 DNA: TGTGCCAGCAGTTTATATACGGGGACAGGGGGCACAGATACGCAGTATTTT. Its translation: CASSLYTGTGGTDTQYF.

The rearrangement links TRBV4-2 to TRBJ2-1; the D gene is possibly TRBD2 (5 bases). Germline CDR1 and CDR2: LGHNA and YNFKEQ. The V end lost 2 bases, the J end lost 3 bases, and 17 bases lay between the germline ends. The CDR3 runs to 17 residues. The DNA for the CDR3 is TGTGCCAGCAGCCAAACCTTAGGAGCGGCCGGCTACAATGAGCAGTTCTTC. It codes for CASSQTLGAAGYNEQFF.

The gene calls are TRBV19 and TRBJ1-6, with D possibly TRBD1 on 5 matching bases. The length of the CDR3 is 16 residues. The V and J ends lost 4 bases and 9 bases respectively, with 19 bases between them. Germline V gene data show CDR1 as LNHDA and CDR2 as SQIVND (reference sequence). In DNA form, the CDR3 reads TGTGCCAGTAGTACACGAACCGGGCCAGGGCGTTCACCCCTCCACTTT. This encodes CASSTRTGPGRSPLHF.

The chain combines TRBV7-8 with TRBJ1-2; D is perhaps TRBD1 (5 bases). The CDR3 extends over 12 amino acids. V was shortened by 5 bases and J by 5 bases, with 9 bases between the two germline ends. CDR1 is SGHVS, CDR2 FQNEAQ, per germline. The CDR3 is CASSTRQYGYTF. CDR3 DNA sequence: TGTGCCAGCAGCACCCGACAGTATGGCTACACCTTC.

The chain is built from TRBV5-1 and TRBJ2-1; a possible D gene is TRBD1 (6 bases). CDR1 and CDR2 (germline): SGHRS, YFSETQ. V lost 4 bases and J lost 8, with 16 bases in between. The CDR3 has 14 amino acids. This CDR3 reads CASSGTQGWDEQFF. Here the CDR3 DNA reads TGCGCCAGCAGCGGGACACAGGGTTGGGATGAGCAGTTCTTC.

The rearrangement links TRBV7-2 to TRBJ2-1; TRBD1 is a possible D gene (6 bases). With 5 bases removed from V and 0 bases from J, the gap between germline ends came to 11 bases. Germline values: CDR1 SGHTA, CDR2 FQGNSA. The CDR3 contains 15 residues. In DNA, the CDR3 is TGTGCCAGCAGCCAAGGGACACCCTCCTACAATGAGCAGTTCTTC. The encoded protein is CASSQGTPSYNEQFF.

To note about this clone: The junction differs from germline at one of its ends, possibly a read error. The chain has TRBV7-7 and TRBJ2-1; D possibly corresponds to TRBD1 (5 bases). The CDR3 has 14 amino acids. CDR1 and CDR2 (germline): SSHAT, FNYEAQ (reference sequence). The CDR3 sequence is CASSPLQEYNEQFF. As DNA, the CDR3 is TGTGCTAGCAGCCCCCTACAGGAGTACAATGAGCAGTTCTTC.

The chain employs TRBV5-4 and TRBJ2-1; TRBD1 aligns across 8 bases. Trimming removed 3 bases from V and 4 bases from J; junction bases left unmatched: 9. CDR1 and CDR2 from the germline V gene are SGHNT and YYREEE (reference sequence). The CDR3 consists of 16 residues. Here the CDR3 reads CASSSIATGVYNEQFF. CDR3 sequence (DNA): TGTGCCAGCAGCTCGATTGCGACAGGGGTGTACAATGAGCAGTTCTTC.

CDR3 DNA sequence: TGTGCCAGCAGTAGAGGGAGGGCCACAGAGACCCAGTACTTC. It specifies CASSRGRATETQYF. This chain connects TRBV6-5 to TRBJ2-5; 7 positions agree with TRBD2. V lost 5 bases, J lost 4 bases, and 7 bases stayed unmatched. The CDR3 spans 14 residues. CDR1 and CDR2 (germline): MNHEY, SVGAGI.

The V and J genes are TRBV9 and TRBJ1-1; D remains unclear. Germline CDR1 and CDR2: SGDLS and YYNGEE. CDR3 size: 13 residues. Deletions cut 4 bases from V and 3 bases from J, with 10 bases between. The CDR3, as DNA: TGTGCCAGCAGCCTGGCCGGGTACACTGAAGCTTTCTTT. Translated, it gives CASSLAGYTEAFF.

The chain uses TRBV6-6 and TRBJ1-4; 9 positions agree with TRBD1. J gave up 8 bases and V 6 bases, and 10 bases lay outside the gene matches. Germline loops: CDR1 MNHNY, CDR2 SVGAGI (reference sequence). There are 15 residues in the CDR3. The CDR3 loop is CASRSQGASGEKLFF. The CDR3 DNA reads TGTGCCAGCAGGTCACAGGGGGCATCCGGCGAAAAACTGTTTTTT.

Here the CDR3 DNA reads TGTGCCACCAGTGATTATGTCGGCCGAGGGACCCAGTACTTC. Translated: CATSDYVGRGTQYF. The J gene is TRBJ2-5, the V gene TRBV24-1; D is uncertain. Germline V gives CDR1 KGHDR, CDR2 SFDVKD. The V end lost 2 bases, the J end lost 7 bases, and 13 bases lay between the germline ends. This CDR3 region has 14 residues.

The chain recombines TRBV11-2 with TRBJ2-3, with D perhaps matching TRBD2 (5 bases). Between the trimmed V and J ends, which lost 1 base and 11 bases, there was a span of 13 bases. This CDR3 is 13 amino acids long. Germline CDR1 is SGHAT and CDR2 is FQNNGV. CDR3 region: CASSLAMGSVQYF. The CDR3 bases are TGTGCCAGCAGCTTAGCCATGGGTAGCGTGCAGTATTTT.

On this clone: Other DNA sequences in this sample translate to the same CDR3. The chain joins TRBV6-5 to TRBJ2-7; 9 positions match TRBD1. V lost 6 bases, J lost 1 base, and 7 bases stayed unmatched. The CDR3 loop spans 15 amino acids. The germline V gene has CDR1 MNHEY and CDR2 SVGAGI. The CDR3 nucleotides read TGTGCCAGCAGCCCGGGGACAGGGTGGTCCTACGAGCAGTACTTC. This gives the protein CASSPGTGWSYEQYF.

The chain carries TRBV24-1 and TRBJ2-7, with TRBD2 matching 8 bases. Germline CDR1 is KGHDR and CDR2 is SFDVKD. The V gene end was trimmed by 3 bases and the J gene end by 1 base; junction bases not matched to a gene: 7. The CDR3 has 16 residues. The CDR3 loop is CATSDATSEGSYEQYF. CDR3 in DNA: TGTGCCACCAGTGATGCGACTAGCGAGGGATCCTACGAGCAGTACTTC.

V gene TRBV3-1 (or the pseudogene TRBV3-2) combines with J gene TRBJ1-1; D not resolved. This CDR3 spans 14 amino acids. Per germline, CDR1 LGHDT and CDR2 YNNKEL (reference sequence). The ends were cut back, 6 bases at V and 1 base at J, with 12 bases in the middle. CDR3 loop: CASSYNRGNTEAFF. As DNA, the CDR3 is TGTGCCAGCAGTTATAACCGGGGGAACACTGAAGCTTTCTTT.

The chain couples TRBV24-1 to TRBJ2-1, with 8 bases matching TRBD1. From germline, CDR1 is KGHDR and CDR2 SFDVKD. CDR3 length: 14 residues. With 8 bases clipped from V and 4 bases from J, the junction kept 6 bases outside the gene matches. CDR3 residues: CATTQGVNYNEQFF. The DNA for the CDR3 is TGTGCCACCACACAGGGGGTTAATTACAATGAGCAGTTCTTC.

This clone was seen just once. The CDR3: CASSQASTYEQYF. The CDR3 nucleotides read TGTGCCAGCAGCCAAGCCAGTACCTACGAGCAGTACTTC. This rearrangement joins TRBV4-2 to TRBJ2-7; no clear D. CDR1 is LGHNA and CDR2 is YNFKEQ in the germline V gene. Trimming took 1 base from V and 2 from J, leaving 6 bases between them. This CDR3 has 13 residues.

The V and J genes are TRBV3-1 (or the pseudogene TRBV3-2) and TRBJ2-2; D not resolved. Germline CDR1 LGHDT, CDR2 YNNKEL (reference sequence). Between the trimmed V and J ends, which lost 0 bases and 5 bases, there was a span of 10 bases. The CDR3 totals 15 residues. CDR3 region: CASSQEASPTGELFF. The DNA for the CDR3 is TGTGCCAGCAGCCAAGAGGCATCCCCAACCGGGGAGCTGTTTTTT.

V gene TRBV7-9 combines with J gene TRBJ1-4, with 9 bases that match TRBD1. Germline assignment: CDR1 SEHNR and CDR2 FQNEAQ (reference sequence). This CDR3 spans 18 amino acids. The ends lost 1 base at V and 10 bases at J; junction bases unmatched: 16. CDR3 nucleotide sequence: TGTGCCAGCAGCTTAGTGGGGACAGGGAGTTGGTTACCGGGAAAACTGTTTTTT. It specifies CASSLVGTGSWLPGKLFF. The full variable domain, in which reference TRBV7-9 and TRBJ1-4 provide the parts outside the CDR3, is DTGVSQNPRHKITKRGQNVTFRCDPISEHNRLYWYRQTLGQGPEFLTYFQNEAQLEKSRLLSDRFSAERPKGSFSTLEIQRTEQGDSAMYLCASSLVGTGSWLPGKLFFGSGTQLSVL.

The chain joins TRBV19 to TRBJ1-5, with 8 bases that match TRBD1. CDR1 is LNHDA and CDR2 is SQIVND in the germline V gene (reference sequence). The CDR3 sequence is 18 residues long. Trimming cost V 5 bases and J 4 bases; bases outside gene matches: 16. CDR3: CASSSGQGKRVGNQPQHF. DNA of the CDR3: TGTGCCAGTAGTTCCGGACAGGGAAAAAGGGTTGGGAATCAGCCCCAGCATTTT. Filled out from reference TRBV19 and TRBJ1-5, the complete variable domain reads DGGITQSPKYLFRKEGQNVTLSCEQNLNHDAMYWYRQDPGQGLRLIYYSQIVNDFQKGDIAEGYSVSREKKESFPLTVTSAQKNPTAFYLCASSSGQGKRVGNQPQHFGDGTRLSIL.

The V gene is TRBV19, the J gene TRBJ2-2; no reliable D call. Germline CDR1 and CDR2: LNHDA and SQIVND (reference sequence). This CDR3 is 13 amino acids long. Trimming removed 5 bases from V and 7 bases from J, with 11 bases in between. The CDR3 sequence is CASSPRVIGELFF. CDR3 nucleotides: TGTGCCAGTAGTCCCCGGGTTATCGGGGAGCTGTTTTTT.

This chain links TRBV7-3 with TRBJ2-2; D uncertain. The CDR3 extends over 13 amino acids. V was trimmed by 2 bases and J by 4 bases, leaving 5 bases between them. Germline V gives CDR1 SGHTA, CDR2 FQGTGA. CDR3 sequence reads: CASSLSLTGELFF. DNA of the CDR3: TGTGCCAGCAGCTTATCCCTCACCGGGGAGCTGTTTTTT.